This T cell receptor beta chain was identified during a study of T cell responses to AZD1222 COVID-19 vaccine. As for the study in general: Doses given second, at about 4 or about 12 weeks, were pooled. Study-level points and caveats: White British people made up most donors, females outnumbered males, and clonal diversity was possibly underestimated. Vaccination with two AZD1222 doses was followed by a rise in Spike-specific TCR breadth and depth.

CDR1 is SGHRS and CDR2 is YFSETQ in the germline V gene. The V end was cut by 0 bases, the J end by 0 bases, with 11 bases between. The CDR3 sequence is 16 residues long. In the case of this clone: Antigen specificity is unknown.

Some clones are missing from TCRdb's copy, which holds only in-frame ones; the method was immunoSEQ multiplex PCR. The sample has about 78,000 clones, roughly 87% seen once; the top ten hold roughly 24%. This rearrangement joins TRBV5-1 to TRBJ2-3; tentatively, D is TRBD1 (5 bases). The receptor was isolated from an adult in good health. Sequencing used peripheral blood, obtained on day 0 of AZD1222 vaccination. The CDR3 sequence: CASSLGQGSSTDTQYF. The CDR3 DNA is TGCGCCAGCAGCTTGGGTCAGGGTTCTAGCACAGATACGCAGTATTTT.